The rows below give T cell receptor beta chains drawn from one sample of a study of shared clonotypes between healthy human individuals. The table came from immunoSEQ multiplex PCR; TCRdb's copy has only in-frame clones and leaves some out. The sample carries about 2.3 million clones, approximately 93% recorded once. Sequenced input: naive CD4+ T cells from PBMCs. These receptors were collected from a man between 18 and 35 years old in good health. Some clones in this sample may be carry-over from other donors' samples. CDR3s include the opening cysteine and the closing phenylalanine or tryptophan. The D gene is left open where the match is weak. Clone size, where shown, is once, few, many, or a class for clones that have expanded.

cdr3_aa cdr3_nt clone_size v_call cdr3_length j_call d_call
CASKQGLPSTDTQYF TGTGCCAGCAAACAGGGGCTACCCAGCACAGATACGCAGTATTTT . TRBV6-5 15 TRBJ2-3 TRBD1
CASSQGPALGYTF TGTGCCAGCAGCCAGGGACCCGCCCTTGGCTACACCTTC once TRBV5-4 13 TRBJ1-2 .
CASSAQGYEQFF TGTGCCAGCAGCGCACAGGGCTATGAGCAGTTCTTC . TRBV7-2 12 TRBJ2-1 .
CASSPVLAPGNTIYF TGTGCCAGCAGTCCGGTCCTCGCCCCTGGAAACACCATATATTTT once TRBV2 15 TRBJ1-3 .
CASSLATGTDTQYF TGTGCCAGCAGCTTAGCGACCGGCACAGATACGCAGTATTTT . TRBV7-6 14 TRBJ2-3 .
CASSLLAGVAKNIQYF TGCGCCAGCAGCTTGCTAGCAGGGGTGGCCAAAAACATTCAGTACTTC once TRBV5-1 16 TRBJ2-4 .
CASSATGGGYTF TGTGCCAGCAGTGCTACAGGGGGTGGCTACACCTTC few TRBV2 12 TRBJ1-2 TRBD1
CASRGGGNTEAFF TGTGCCAGCAGGGGAGGAGGGAACACTGAAGCTTTCTTT . TRBV6-5 13 TRBJ1-1 .
CASGVQQETQYF TGTGCCAGCGGCGTTCAGCAAGAGACCCAGTACTTC . TRBV7-2 12 TRBJ2-5 .
CSGQHQETQYF TGCAGTGGGCAGCACCAAGAGACCCAGTACTTC . TRBV20-1 11 TRBJ2-5 .
CASRTDRDTEAFF TGTGCCAGCAGGACCGACCGGGACACTGAAGCTTTCTTT . TRBV7-9 13 TRBJ1-1 .
CASSVQQGASGELFF TGTGCCAGCAGTGTACAACAGGGGGCCTCCGGGGAGCTGTTTTTT . TRBV2 15 TRBJ2-2 TRBD1
CASSPREYPYNEQFF TGTGCCAGCAGCCCACGGGAGTACCCCTACAATGAGCAGTTCTTC few TRBV7-9 15 TRBJ2-1 .
CASSERRTSYNEQFF TGTGCCAGCAGTGAGCGGCGGACGTCCTACAATGAGCAGTTCTTC . TRBV6-1 15 TRBJ2-1 .
CASSSWTGGSGANVLTF TGTGCCAGCAGCTCGTGGACAGGGGGCTCTGGGGCCAACGTCCTGACTTTC once TRBV7-9 17 TRBJ2-6 TRBD1
CASSELSGTQYF TGTGCCAGCAGTGAATTGTCCGGGACCCAGTACTTC once TRBV6-1 12 TRBJ2-5 .
CASSLVGVNYGYTF TGTGCCAGCAGTTTAGTCGGGGTTAACTATGGCTACACCTTC . TRBV28 14 TRBJ1-2 .
CASSSLGPIIEETQYF TGCGCCAGCAGCTCCCTGGGGCCCATTATAGAGGAGACCCAGTACTTC . TRBV5-1 16 TRBJ2-5 .
CARPFSLPPDPASNQPQHF TGTGCCAGACCGTTTTCTCTGCCCCCGGACCCCGCTAGCAATCAGCCCCAGCATTTT . TRBV21-1 19 TRBJ1-5 .
CASETLGGFDTEAFF TGTGCCAGCGAAACCTTAGGGGGATTTGACACTGAAGCTTTCTTT . TRBV28 15 TRBJ1-1 .
CASSLTRYNEQFF TGTGCCAGCAGCTTAACCCGATACAATGAGCAGTTCTTC . TRBV7-3 13 TRBJ2-1 .
CASYDRIGGELFF TGTGCCAGCTACGACAGGATCGGCGGGGAGCTGTTTTTT . TRBV28 13 TRBJ2-2 .
CASSQYQETQYF TGTGCCAGCAGCCAGTACCAAGAGACCCAGTACTTC . TRBV11-2 12 TRBJ2-5 .
CASSQGPVGETQYF TGCGCCAGCAGCCAAGGCCCGGTCGGGGAGACCCAGTACTTC once TRBV4-1 14 TRBJ2-5 .
CASSLWEGRRYGYTF TGTGCCAGCAGTTTATGGGAAGGGCGTAGGTATGGCTACACCTTC . TRBV28 15 TRBJ1-2 .
CATSRDGQGRHYGYTF TGTGCCACCAGCAGAGATGGGCAGGGGCGGCACTATGGCTACACCTTC . TRBV15 16 TRBJ1-2 .
CASSQEQASGQNIQYF TGCGCCAGCAGCCAAGAGCAGGCTAGCGGACAAAACATTCAGTACTTC once TRBV4-1 16 TRBJ2-4 TRBD2
CASSPMTYEQYF TGTGCCAGCAGTCCTATGACCTACGAGCAGTACTTC . TRBV28 12 TRBJ2-7 .
CASSLDSDTQYF TGTGCCAGCAGCTTAGACTCAGATACGCAGTATTTT . TRBV7-2 12 TRBJ2-3 .
CASSQTGSPTIQYF TGTGCCAGCAGCCAGACAGGATCACCAACCATTCAGTACTTC . TRBV11-1 14 TRBJ2-4 .
CASSPSSGRAGDTQYF TGTGCCAGCAGCCCATCTAGCGGGAGGGCCGGAGATACGCAGTATTTT . TRBV7-8 16 TRBJ2-3 TRBD2
CASGLDVAASNNEQFF TGTGCTAGTGGTTTGGACGTGGCAGCTTCCAACAATGAGCAGTTCTTC . TRBV12-5 16 TRBJ2-1 .
CAIQWRTSTDTQYF TGTGCCATCCAGTGGCGGACTAGCACAGATACGCAGTATTTT . TRBV6-1 14 TRBJ2-3 .